This TCR beta chain appears in the sequencing data of a study of regulatory T cells in long-lasting Graves disease. Stated time point: newly diagnosed GD, antithyroid drugs for less than 3 months. PBMC-extracted RNA yielded the TCR library. Staff drew roughly 10 milliliters of peripheral blood into EDTA tubes. The table lists this clonotype with many counts. The CDR3 is 15 amino acids. V was shortened by 2 bases and J by 7 bases, with 17 bases between the two germline ends. Germline V gene sequence: CDR1 SNHLY, CDR2 FYNNEI. For TCR beta, libraries came from iRepertoire HTBI primers and Arm-PCR of CDR3 regions. TCRdb redid the calling of the multiplex PCR reads with MiXCR, one entry per CDR3 protein. This table has approximately 270,000 distinct CDR3 sequences, more than 15% appearing once. The same sample was also studied in work on T cells in Graves' hyperthyroidism and ophthalmopathy. According to that study: In patients aged 18 to 65, hyperthyroidism was newly diagnosed, with duration under 2 months. When the TCR CDR3 underwent first-round RT-PCR, the HTBI primer set was used. Before onset, by a median of 6.5 months, the model predicted ophthalmopathy.

The specimen was peripheral blood mononuclear cells (PBMCs), collected at new diagnosis, from a patient treated with antithyroid drugs. The chain links TRBV2 to TRBJ1-2; D not resolved. The TCR was taken from a woman in her twenties or thirties with Graves disease. The DNA of the CDR3 is TGTGCCAGCAGTGAATTATTCGGCAGGTCTGCTGGCTACACCTTC. It yields the protein CASSELFGRSAGYTF.